This T cell receptor (beta chain) emerged from a study of blood T cell repertoires in COVID-19. Turning to the study itself: Researchers got acute and convalescent COVID-19 samples from the United States, Italy and Spain.

Losses at the gene ends were 4 bases for V and 6 bases for J; bases not matched to a gene: 3. Germline V lookup: CDR1 SGHRS, CDR2 YFSETQ. The CDR3 extends over 14 amino acids. The table came from immunoSEQ multiplex PCR; TCRdb's copy has only in-frame clones and leaves some out. The sample gives some 88,000 clones, about 83% of which show up once; about 15% is in the top ten. The J gene is TRBJ2-7, the V gene TRBV5-1, with 14 bases identical to TRBD2. The source material was peripheral blood. This TCR was sampled from a woman between 65 and 79 years old with acute or convalescent COVID-19. The CDR3 loop reads CASSPGLAGAEQYV. The DNA for the CDR3 is TGCGCCAGCAGCCCGGGACTAGCGGGAGCCGAGCAGTACGTC.